This TCR beta chain was documented in a study of molecular identifiers for immune sequencing clone quantification. The CDR3 loop spans 11 amino acids. Trimming took off 5 bases at V and 7 bases at J, with 8 bases between the two ends. Germline V gene data show CDR1 as SGHAT and CDR2 as FQNNGV. TCRdb re-analysed the PCR reads in MiXCR, keeping a single row per CDR3 protein. The top ten clones hold 0.85% of a sample with about 640,000 distinct CDR3 sequences, approximately 20% of them seen once. This clonotype showed up just a few times. This chain connects TRBV11-2 to TRBJ2-5; D unresolved. The sequencing sample was made of naive CD8+ T cells from blood, with Jurkat cell RNA spiked in. Subset denoted: FACS-sorted CD8+CD4-CCR7+CD45RA+ naive T cells. This receptor was identified in a human donor in good health. Some libraries in this study had Jurkat cell RNA spiked in. The CDR3 here is CASSVIGTQYF. CDR3 DNA sequence: TGTGCCAGCAGCGTAATCGGGACCCAGTACTTC.